Listed below are T cell receptor beta chains from one sample, sequenced in a study of blood T cell repertoires in COVID-19. Measured with immunoSEQ multiplex PCR; TCRdb has only the in-frame clones, and not every one. The profile covers 260,000 or so clones, with approximately 82% appearing a single time and roughly 5% taken by the ten largest. The sequenced sample consisted of peripheral blood. These receptors originate from a man older than 75 with acute or convalescent COVID-19. Each CDR3 is given with its conserved first and last residue. Fields, in order: clone size, D gene, J gene, V gene, CDR3 protein, CDR3 DNA. The D gene is left open where the match is weak. For some rows the clone size is stated as once, few or many, or as a class when expanded; others skip it.

>NA|TRBD1|TRBJ1-2|TRBV27
CASSWGQGSYGYTF
TGTGCCAGCAGCTGGGGACAGGGAAGCTATGGCTACACCTTC
>once|TRBD1|TRBJ1-5|TRBV19
CASSIKGAQPQHF
TGTGCCAGTAGTATAAAGGGGGCTCAGCCCCAGCATTTT
>few|NA|TRBJ2-2|TRBV10-3
CAISETSTTTGELFF
TGTGCCATCAGTGAGACCTCAACAACCACCGGGGAGCTGTTTTTT
>NA|TRBD1|TRBJ2-5|TRBV10-3
CAISKTGGQETQYF
TGTGCCATCAGCAAGACAGGGGGACAAGAGACCCAGTACTTC
>NA|TRBD2|TRBJ2-5|TRBV3-1/TRBV3-2
CASSQEIAGGLETQYF
TGTGCCAGCAGCCAAGAAATAGCGGGGGGGCTGGAGACCCAGTACTTC
>NA|TRBD1|TRBJ1-2|TRBV20-1
CSASRQGDFYGYTF
TGCAGTGCTAGTAGGCAGGGGGATTTCTATGGCTACACCTTC
>NA|NA|TRBJ2-3|TRBV5-4
CASSLGGRLPDTQYF
TGTGCCAGCAGCTTGGGCGGTCGGCTTCCAGATACGCAGTATTTT
>NA|NA|TRBJ2-7|TRBV4-1
CASSQGPESSYEQYF
TGCGCCAGCAGCCAAGGCCCCGAGAGCTCCTACGAGCAGTACTTC
>NA|TRBD2|TRBJ2-5|TRBV2
CASLSGIGETQYF
TGTGCCAGCCTTAGCGGGATTGGGGAGACCCAGTACTTC
>NA|TRBD1|TRBJ2-1|TRBV5-1
CASSQTGDTGNEQFF
TGCGCCAGCAGCCAGACAGGGGACACAGGCAATGAGCAGTTCTTC
>NA|TRBD1|TRBJ1-2|TRBV27
CASSIIPNRGNGYTF
TGTGCCAGCAGTATAATCCCGAACAGGGGTAATGGCTACACCTTC
>once|TRBD2|TRBJ2-5|TRBV29-1
CSHNGGRETQYF
TGCAGCCATAACGGGGGGAGAGAGACCCAGTACTTC
>NA|NA|TRBJ1-6|TRBV2
CASSEIGSYNSPLHF
TGTGCCAGCAGTGAGATTGGCAGCTATAATTCACCCCTCCACTTT
>NA|NA|TRBJ2-3|TRBV30
CACLTRGLTQYF
TGTGCCTGTCTAACCAGGGGCCTCACGCAGTATTTT
>NA|NA|TRBJ1-2|TRBV6-5
CASSYGGAGYGYTF
TGTGCCAGCAGTTACGGGGGCGCGGGCTATGGCTACACCTTC
>NA|TRBD1|TRBJ1-3|TRBV30
CAWRPLYRGTGNTIYF
TGTGCCTGGCGCCCTCTATACAGGGGAACTGGAAACACCATATATTTT
>NA|NA|TRBJ1-3|TRBV7-6
CASSRLEGTGNTIYF
TGTGCTAGCAGCCGCTTGGAGGGGACTGGAAACACCATATATTTT
>once|NA|TRBJ2-1|TRBV5-1
CASSLGDRNNEQFF
TGCGCCAGCAGCCTCGGGGATAGGAACAATGAGCAGTTCTTC
>NA|NA|TRBJ2-7|TRBV9
CASSVAEAYEQYF
TGTGCCAGCAGCGTAGCTGAGGCCTACGAGCAGTACTTC
>NA|TRBD2|TRBJ2-5|TRBV5-1
CASSLDAGGGETQYF
TGCGCCAGCAGCTTGGATGCGGGGGGCGGGGAGACCCAGTACTTC
>NA|TRBD1|TRBJ2-4|TRBV3-1/TRBV3-2
CASSQKTGNIQYF
TGTGCCAGCAGCCAAAAGACAGGGAACATTCAGTACTTC
>NA|NA|TRBJ1-2|TRBV5-1
CASSMEPYGYTF
TGCGCCAGCAGTATGGAGCCGTATGGCTACACCTTC
>NA|NA|TRBJ2-7|TRBV27
CASSTGGGRVVYEQYF
TGTGCCAGCAGCACAGGAGGGGGCAGGGTGGTCTACGAGCAGTACTTC
>NA|TRBD2|TRBJ2-1|TRBV7-8
CASSILTSGVLYNEQFF
TGTGCCAGCAGCATCCTGACTAGCGGGGTCTTATACAATGAGCAGTTCTTC
>NA|NA|TRBJ1-4|TRBV25-1
CASSGGPGGRKLFF
TGTGCCAGCAGCGGGGGACCGGGGGGACGAAAACTGTTTTTT
>NA|TRBD2|TRBJ2-5|TRBV28
CASSATPGLAGLFTQYF
TGTGCCAGCAGTGCCACCCCAGGTCTAGCGGGGCTTTTTACCCAGTACTTC
>NA|TRBD2|TRBJ2-2|TRBV15
CATSRDWGGNTGELFF
TGTGCCACCAGCAGAGATTGGGGGGGAAACACCGGGGAGCTGTTTTTT
>NA|TRBD1|TRBJ1-5|TRBV30
CAWSQGEDQPQHF
TGTGCCTGGAGTCAGGGGGAAGATCAGCCCCAGCATTTT
>once|NA|TRBJ1-3|TRBV10-3
CAISAGRLTDSGNTIYF
TGTGCCATCAGTGCGGGCCGCTTGACAGACTCTGGAAACACCATATATTTT
>NA|TRBD2|TRBJ2-5|TRBV11-2
CASAGLAGHQETQYF
TGTGCCAGCGCCGGACTAGCGGGACATCAAGAGACCCAGTACTTC
>NA|NA|TRBJ1-2|TRBV28
CASSTADRGNYGYTF
TGTGCCAGCAGTACGGCGGATCGTGGGAACTATGGCTACACCTTC
>NA|TRBD2|TRBJ2-1|TRBV5-8
CASSSQRLAGGQDEQFF
TGTGCCAGCAGCTCACAAAGACTAGCGGGTGGGCAGGATGAGCAGTTCTTC
>NA|NA|TRBJ2-3|TRBV2
CASSAVSTDTQYF
TGTGCCAGCAGTGCAGTATCCACAGATACGCAGTATTTT
>few|TRBD1|TRBJ1-5|TRBV7-9
CASSLGVGQGAGQPQHF
TGTGCCAGCAGCTTGGGCGTCGGACAGGGGGCCGGTCAGCCCCAGCATTTT
>NA|TRBD2|TRBJ2-7|TRBV7-2
CASSLSGGASEQYF
TGTGCCAGCAGCCTAAGCGGGGGGGCGTCCGAGCAGTACTTC
>NA|TRBD1|TRBJ1-4|TRBV4-1
CASRTGFGNEKLFF
TGCGCCAGCAGGACAGGGTTCGGTAATGAAAAACTGTTTTTT
>NA|TRBD1|TRBJ1-1|TRBV3-1/TRBV3-2
CASSQATGTQGEAFF
TGTGCCAGCAGCCAAGCGACAGGGACCCAAGGTGAAGCTTTCTTT
>few|TRBD2|TRBJ2-1|TRBV5-1
CASSSSGGFYNEQFF
TGCGCCAGCAGCTCCAGCGGGGGGTTTTACAATGAGCAGTTCTTC
>few|NA|TRBJ2-5|TRBV7-2
CASSSGGAQETQYF
TGTGCCAGCAGCTCAGGCGGGGCCCAAGAGACCCAGTACTTC
>NA|NA|TRBJ2-1|TRBV5-1
CASSLTTSYNEQFF
TGCGCCAGCAGCTTGACAACCTCCTACAATGAGCAGTTCTTC
>NA|NA|TRBJ2-5|TRBV28
CASRLGQGGETQYF
TGTGCCAGCAGGCTGGGTCAGGGAGGCGAGACCCAGTACTTC
>NA|TRBD1|TRBJ2-7|TRBV29-1
CSGQGAGEQYF
TGCAGCGGACAGGGGGCTGGCGAGCAGTACTTC
>few|NA|TRBJ2-3|TRBV18
CASSPPNGGAYTDTQYF
TGTGCCAGCTCACCACCGAACGGGGGAGCGTACACAGATACGCAGTATTTT
>few|NA|TRBJ2-5|TRBV5-5
CASSLGEETQYF
TGTGCCAGCAGCTTGGGCGAAGAGACCCAGTACTTC
>NA|NA|TRBJ2-7|TRBV30
CAWSKGGVYEQYF
TGTGCCTGGAGTAAGGGGGGGGTCTACGAGCAGTACTTC
>NA|TRBD1|TRBJ1-1|TRBV30
CAWKDRGYTEAFF
TGTGCCTGGAAGGACAGGGGGTACACTGAAGCTTTCTTT
>NA|TRBD1|TRBJ2-5|TRBV10-3
CAISIGQGVVETQYF
TGTGCCATCAGTATAGGACAGGGGGTGGTAGAGACCCAGTACTTC